This T cell receptor (beta chain) stems from a study of cytomegalovirus exposure and HLA in healthy donors. The CDR3 is made up of 15 amino acids. Trimming stripped 8 bases from V and 4 bases from J, with 17 bases between. PCR amplification relied on 60 Vbeta primers (plus 13 Jbeta primers). Measured with immunoSEQ multiplex PCR; TCRdb has only the in-frame clones, and not every one. The sample lists 76,000 or so clones; around 80% were seen once. Specimen: PBMCs. The chain is built from TRBV6-7 and TRBJ2-2, with D maybe TRBD1 (5 bases). TRBV6-7 is filed as an ORF, its function uncertain. This TCR derives from a man aged 30-40 years in good health and CMV-seronegative. Here the CDR3 reads CASPPRAGRTGELFF. The CDR3 DNA reads as TGTGCCAGCCCCCCTAGAGCAGGGCGCACCGGGGAGCTGTTTTTT.